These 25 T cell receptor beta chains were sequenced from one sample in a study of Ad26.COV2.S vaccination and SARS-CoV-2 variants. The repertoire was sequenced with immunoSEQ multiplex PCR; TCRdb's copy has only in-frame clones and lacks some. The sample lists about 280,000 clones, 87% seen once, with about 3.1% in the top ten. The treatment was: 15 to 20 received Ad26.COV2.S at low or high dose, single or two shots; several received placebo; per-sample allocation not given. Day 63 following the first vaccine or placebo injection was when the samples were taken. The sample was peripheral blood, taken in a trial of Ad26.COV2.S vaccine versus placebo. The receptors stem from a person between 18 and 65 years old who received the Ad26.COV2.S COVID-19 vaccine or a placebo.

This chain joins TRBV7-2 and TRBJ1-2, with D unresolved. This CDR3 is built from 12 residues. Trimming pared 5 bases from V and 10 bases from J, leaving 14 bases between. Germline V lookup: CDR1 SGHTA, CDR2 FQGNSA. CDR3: CASSGFYPTYTF. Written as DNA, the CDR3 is TGTGCCAGCAGCGGTTTCTACCCCACCTACACCTTC.

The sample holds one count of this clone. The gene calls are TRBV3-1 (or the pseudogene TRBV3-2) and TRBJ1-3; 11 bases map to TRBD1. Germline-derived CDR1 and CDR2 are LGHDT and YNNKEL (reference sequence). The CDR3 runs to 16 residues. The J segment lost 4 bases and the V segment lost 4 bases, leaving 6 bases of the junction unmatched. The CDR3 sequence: CASSPRDRGSGNTIYF. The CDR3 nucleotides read TGTGCCAGCAGCCCCCGGGACAGGGGGTCCGGAAACACCATATATTTT.

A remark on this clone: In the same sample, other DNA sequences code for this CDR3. The CDR3 DNA sequence: TGTGCCAGCAGCCTAGGGGGCAGCACCGGGGAGCTGTTTTTT. This translates into CASSLGGSTGELFF. V and J are TRBV7-2 and TRBJ2-2; 7 nucleotides match TRBD1. CDR3 length equals 14 residues. With V trimmed by 5 bases and J by 4 bases, 4 bases remained unmatched. Germline lookup yields CDR1 SGHTA and CDR2 FQGNSA. The complete variable domain, with remaining parts taken from reference TRBV7-2 and TRBJ2-2, reads GAGVSQSPSNKVTEKGKDVELRCDPISGHTALYWYRQSLGQGLEFLIYFQGNSAPDKSGLPSDRFSAERTGGSVSTLTIQRTQQEDSAVYLCASSLGGSTGELFFGEGSRLTVL.

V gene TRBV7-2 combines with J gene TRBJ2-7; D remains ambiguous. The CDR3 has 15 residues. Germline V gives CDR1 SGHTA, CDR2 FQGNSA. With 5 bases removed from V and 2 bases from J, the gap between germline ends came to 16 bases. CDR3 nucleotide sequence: TGTGCCAGCAGCCCACCTGCGGTGGCGGCCTACGAGCAGTACTTC. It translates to CASSPPAVAAYEQYF.

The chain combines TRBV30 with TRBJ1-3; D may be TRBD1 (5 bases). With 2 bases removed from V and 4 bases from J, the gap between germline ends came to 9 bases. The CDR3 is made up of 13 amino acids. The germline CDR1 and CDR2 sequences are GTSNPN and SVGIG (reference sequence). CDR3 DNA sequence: TGTGCCTGGAGTCAGGGAGTCGGAAACACCATATATTTT. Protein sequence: CAWSQGVGNTIYF.

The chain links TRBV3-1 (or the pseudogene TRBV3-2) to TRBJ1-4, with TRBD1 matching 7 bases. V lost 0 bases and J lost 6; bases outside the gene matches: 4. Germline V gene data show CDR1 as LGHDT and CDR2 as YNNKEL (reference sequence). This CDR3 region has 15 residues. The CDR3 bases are TGTGCCAGCAGCCAAGAACGTGACAGGGATGAAAAACTGTTTTTT. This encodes CASSQERDRDEKLFF.

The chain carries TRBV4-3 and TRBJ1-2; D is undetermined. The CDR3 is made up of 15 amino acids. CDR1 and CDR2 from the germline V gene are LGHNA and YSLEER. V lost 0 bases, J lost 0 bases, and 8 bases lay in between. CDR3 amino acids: CASSQDLSANYGYTF. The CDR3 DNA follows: TGCGCCAGCAGCCAAGATCTTTCGGCTAACTATGGCTACACCTTC.

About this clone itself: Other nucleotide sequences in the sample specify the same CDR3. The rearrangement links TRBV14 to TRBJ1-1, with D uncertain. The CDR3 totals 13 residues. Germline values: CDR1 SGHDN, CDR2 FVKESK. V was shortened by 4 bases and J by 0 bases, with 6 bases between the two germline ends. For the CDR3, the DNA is TGTGCCAGCAGCCTTCGTTTGAACACTGAAGCTTTCTTT. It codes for CASSLRLNTEAFF.

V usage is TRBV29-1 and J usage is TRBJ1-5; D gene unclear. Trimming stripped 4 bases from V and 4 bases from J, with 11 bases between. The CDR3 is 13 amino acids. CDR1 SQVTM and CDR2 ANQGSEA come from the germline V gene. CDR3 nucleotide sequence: TGCAGCGTTGGTGAGGACGGTAATCAGCCCCAGCATTTT. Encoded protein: CSVGEDGNQPQHF.

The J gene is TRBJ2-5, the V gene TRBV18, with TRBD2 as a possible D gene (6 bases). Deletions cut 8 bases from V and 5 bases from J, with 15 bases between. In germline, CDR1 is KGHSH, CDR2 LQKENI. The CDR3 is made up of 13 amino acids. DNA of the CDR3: TGTGCCAGCCATCCCGGGGGTGTGGAGACCCAGTACTTC. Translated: CASHPGGVETQYF.

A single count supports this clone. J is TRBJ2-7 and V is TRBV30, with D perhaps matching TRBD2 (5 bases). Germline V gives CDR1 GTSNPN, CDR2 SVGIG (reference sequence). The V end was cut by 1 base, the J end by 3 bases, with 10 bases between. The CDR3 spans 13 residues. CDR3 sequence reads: CAWSALRDYEQYF. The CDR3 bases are TGTGCCTGGAGTGCCCTCCGGGACTACGAGCAGTACTTC.

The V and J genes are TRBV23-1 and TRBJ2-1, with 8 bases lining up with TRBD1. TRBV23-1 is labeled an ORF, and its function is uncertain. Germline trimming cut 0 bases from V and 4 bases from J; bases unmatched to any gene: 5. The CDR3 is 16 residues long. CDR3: CASSQSVQGAYNEQFF. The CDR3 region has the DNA TGCGCCAGCAGTCAATCGGTCCAGGGGGCTTACAATGAGCAGTTCTTC.

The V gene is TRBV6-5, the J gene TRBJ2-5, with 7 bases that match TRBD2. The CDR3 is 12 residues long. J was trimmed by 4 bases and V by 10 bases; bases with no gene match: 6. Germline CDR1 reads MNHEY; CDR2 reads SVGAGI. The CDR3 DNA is TGTGCCATAACGGGGGGTGGAGAGACCCAGTACTTC. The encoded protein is CAITGGGETQYF.

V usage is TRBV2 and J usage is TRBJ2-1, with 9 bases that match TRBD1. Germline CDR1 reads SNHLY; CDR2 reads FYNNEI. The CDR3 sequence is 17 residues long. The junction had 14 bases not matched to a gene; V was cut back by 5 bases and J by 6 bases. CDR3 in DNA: TGTGCCAGCAGTCCTGGGACAGGGAGGCGATGGGGCAATGAGCAGTTCTTC. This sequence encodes CASSPGTGRRWGNEQFF.

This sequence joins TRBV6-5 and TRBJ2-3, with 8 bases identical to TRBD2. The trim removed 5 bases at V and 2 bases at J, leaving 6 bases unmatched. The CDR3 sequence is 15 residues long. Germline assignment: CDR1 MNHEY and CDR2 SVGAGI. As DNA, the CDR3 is TGTGCCAGCAGTACTCTAGCGGGTAACACAGATACGCAGTATTTT. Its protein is CASSTLAGNTDTQYF.

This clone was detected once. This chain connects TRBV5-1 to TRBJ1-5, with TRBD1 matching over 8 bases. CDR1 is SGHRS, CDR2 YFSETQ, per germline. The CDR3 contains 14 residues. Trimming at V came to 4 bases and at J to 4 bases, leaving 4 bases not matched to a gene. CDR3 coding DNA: TGCGCCAGCAGCGCAGGACAGGGTAATCAGCCCCAGCATTTT. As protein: CASSAGQGNQPQHF.

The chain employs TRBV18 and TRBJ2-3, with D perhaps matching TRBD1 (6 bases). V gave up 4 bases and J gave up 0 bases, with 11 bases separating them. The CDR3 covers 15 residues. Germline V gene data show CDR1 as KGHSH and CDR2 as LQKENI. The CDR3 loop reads CASSLPGHSTDTQYF. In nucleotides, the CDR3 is TGTGCCAGCTCACTTCCGGGACACAGCACAGATACGCAGTATTTT.

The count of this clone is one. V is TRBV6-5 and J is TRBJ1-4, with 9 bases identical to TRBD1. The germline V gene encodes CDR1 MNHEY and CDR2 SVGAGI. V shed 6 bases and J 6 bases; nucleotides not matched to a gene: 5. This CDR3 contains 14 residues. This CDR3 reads CASRQTGGHEKLFF. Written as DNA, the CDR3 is TGTGCCAGCAGGCAGACAGGGGGGCATGAAAAACTGTTTTTT.

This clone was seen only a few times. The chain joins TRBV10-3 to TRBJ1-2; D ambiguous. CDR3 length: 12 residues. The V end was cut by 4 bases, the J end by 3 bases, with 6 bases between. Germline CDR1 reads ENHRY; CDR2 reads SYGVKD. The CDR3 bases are TGTGCCATCAGTGCCGGGTACTATGGCTACACCTTC. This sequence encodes CAISAGYYGYTF.

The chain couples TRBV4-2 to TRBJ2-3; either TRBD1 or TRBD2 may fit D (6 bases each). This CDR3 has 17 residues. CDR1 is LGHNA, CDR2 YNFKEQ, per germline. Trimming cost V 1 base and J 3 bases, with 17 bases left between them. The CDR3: CASSQGWTGAGTDTQYF. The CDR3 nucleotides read TGTGCCAGCAGCCAAGGTTGGACGGGGGCCGGGACAGATACGCAGTATTTT.

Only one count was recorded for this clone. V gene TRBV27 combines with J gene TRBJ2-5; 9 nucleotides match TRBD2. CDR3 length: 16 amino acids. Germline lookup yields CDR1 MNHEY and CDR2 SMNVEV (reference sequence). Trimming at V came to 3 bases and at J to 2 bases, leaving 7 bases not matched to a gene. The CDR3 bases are TGTGCCAGCAGTTTTTCGCTAGCGGGGCGACAAGAGACCCAGTACTTC. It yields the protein CASSFSLAGRQETQYF.

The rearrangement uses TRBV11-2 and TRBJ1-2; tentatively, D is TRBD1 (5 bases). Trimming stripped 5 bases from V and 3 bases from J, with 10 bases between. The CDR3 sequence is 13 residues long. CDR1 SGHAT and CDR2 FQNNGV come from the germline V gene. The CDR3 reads CASSVGTDYGYTF. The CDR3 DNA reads TGTGCCAGCAGCGTGGGGACCGACTATGGCTACACCTTC.

The CDR3 protein is CASSLVTGGYGYTF. CDR3 nucleotides: TGTGCCAGCAGCTTGGTTACAGGGGGCTATGGCTACACCTTC. The chain couples TRBV5-5 to TRBJ1-2; 8 bases line up with TRBD1. Germline V gene lookup returns CDR1 SGHKS and CDR2 YYEKEE (reference sequence). V shed 0 bases, J shed 4 bases, and the junction held 2 bases outside the gene matches. The CDR3 consists of 14 residues.

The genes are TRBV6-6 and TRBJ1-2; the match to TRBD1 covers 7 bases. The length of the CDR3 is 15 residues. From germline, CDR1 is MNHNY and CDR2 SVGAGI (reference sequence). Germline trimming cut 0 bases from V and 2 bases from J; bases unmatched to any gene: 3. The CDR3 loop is CASSYSTGHNYGYTF. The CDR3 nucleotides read TGTGCCAGCAGTTACTCGACAGGGCACAACTATGGCTACACCTTC.

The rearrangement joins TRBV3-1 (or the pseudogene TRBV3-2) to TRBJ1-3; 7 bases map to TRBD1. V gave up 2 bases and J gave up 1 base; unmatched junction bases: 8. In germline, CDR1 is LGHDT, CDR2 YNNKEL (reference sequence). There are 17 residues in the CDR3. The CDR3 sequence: CASSQRHRGRSGNTIYF. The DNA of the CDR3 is TGTGCCAGCAGCCAACGACACAGGGGACGTTCTGGAAACACCATATATTTT.